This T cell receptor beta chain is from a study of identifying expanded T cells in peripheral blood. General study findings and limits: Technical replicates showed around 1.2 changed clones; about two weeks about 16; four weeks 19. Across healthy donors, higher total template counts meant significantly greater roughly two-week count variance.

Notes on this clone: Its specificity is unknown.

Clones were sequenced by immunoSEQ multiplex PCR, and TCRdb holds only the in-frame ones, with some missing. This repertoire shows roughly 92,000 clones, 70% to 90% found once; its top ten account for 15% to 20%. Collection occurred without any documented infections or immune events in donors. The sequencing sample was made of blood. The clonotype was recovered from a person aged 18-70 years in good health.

The CDR3 region is CAISPLPSSYEQYF. CDR3 nucleotide sequence: TGTGCCATCAGTCCCCTGCCGAGCTCCTACGAGCAGTACTTC. V gene TRBV10-3 combines with J gene TRBJ2-7, with unresolved D. V was trimmed by 5 bases and J by 0 bases, leaving 11 bases between them. The germline CDR1 and CDR2 sequences are ENHRY and SYGVKD. CDR3 size: 14 residues.